These T cell receptor beta chains were read from a single sample in a study of human T cells and chemical hapten exposure. TCRdb re-analysed the RACE reads in MiXCR, keeping a single row per CDR3 protein. The repertoire holds about 95,000 distinct CDR3 sequences, approximately 10% seen once, with roughly 3.1% in the top ten. The material was whole blood, obtained in connection with sensitization to the hapten diphenylcyclopropenone (DPC). These receptors were obtained from a woman aged 40 to 50 with alopecia areata. Some clones in this sample may be carry-over from other donors' samples. Each CDR3 is given with its conserved first and last residue. The D gene is left open where the match is weak. Clone size is shown for a subset of rows, as once, few, many or a class of expanded clone.

CDR3aa: CATRLATEQFF
CDR3nt: TGTGCCACCCGACTAGCGACTGAGCAGTTCTTC
v_gene: TRBV10-3
j_gene: TRBJ2-1
abundance: NA
d_gene: TRBD2

CDR3aa: CASNARSEETQYF
CDR3nt: TGTGCCAGTAACGCGAGGAGTGAAGAGACCCAGTACTTC
v_gene: TRBV19
j_gene: TRBJ2-5
abundance: many
d_gene: NA

CDR3aa: CASSEGTGGAYEQYF
CDR3nt: TGTGCCAGCAGTGAGGGGACAGGGGGAGCCTACGAGCAGTACTTC
v_gene: TRBV25-1
j_gene: TRBJ2-7
abundance: many
d_gene: TRBD1

CDR3aa: CASSLPGGIDEQYF
CDR3nt: TGTGCCAGCAGCCTCCCCGGGGGCATCGACGAGCAGTACTTC
v_gene: TRBV14
j_gene: TRBJ2-7
abundance: many
d_gene: NA

CDR3aa: CASSVGTSGNHEQYF
CDR3nt: TGTGCCAGCAGTGTTGGGACTAGCGGGAACCACGAGCAGTACTTC
v_gene: TRBV25-1
j_gene: TRBJ2-7
abundance: many
d_gene: TRBD2

CDR3aa: CASSQGSANYGYTF
CDR3nt: TGTGCCAGCAGCCAAGGTTCAGCTAACTATGGCTACACCTTC
v_gene: TRBV3-1
j_gene: TRBJ1-2
abundance: few
d_gene: NA

CDR3aa: CASSSVAGAEETQYF
CDR3nt: TGTGCCAGCAGTTCGGTAGCGGGAGCCGAGGAGACCCAGTACTTC
v_gene: TRBV27
j_gene: TRBJ2-5
abundance: NA
d_gene: TRBD2

CDR3aa: CASSSQAHNEQFF
CDR3nt: TGTGCCAGCAGTTCCCAGGCCCACAATGAGCAGTTCTTC
v_gene: TRBV6-2/TRBV6-3
j_gene: TRBJ2-1
abundance: many
d_gene: NA

CDR3aa: CASSLSLGTEAFF
CDR3nt: TGTGCCAGCAGTTTATCGTTGGGGACTGAAGCTTTCTTT
v_gene: TRBV27
j_gene: TRBJ1-1
abundance: many
d_gene: NA

CDR3aa: CASSYSGQLPYEQYF
CDR3nt: TGTGCCAGCAGTTACTCGGGCCAGTTACCCTACGAGCAGTACTTC
v_gene: TRBV6-2/TRBV6-3
j_gene: TRBJ2-7
abundance: NA
d_gene: NA

CDR3aa: CASSHGSGQGAYYEQYF
CDR3nt: TGCGCCAGCAGCCACGGAAGCGGACAGGGGGCTTACTACGAGCAGTACTTC
v_gene: TRBV4-3
j_gene: TRBJ2-7
abundance: many
d_gene: TRBD1

CDR3aa: CSVGGSATNEKLFF
CDR3nt: TGCAGCGTTGGGGGGAGTGCAACTAATGAAAAACTGTTTTTT
v_gene: TRBV29-1
j_gene: TRBJ1-4
abundance: few
d_gene: NA

CDR3aa: CSAPQATSGSGEQFF
CDR3nt: TGCAGTGCTCCCCAAGCGACTAGCGGGAGCGGGGAGCAGTTCTTC
v_gene: TRBV20-1
j_gene: TRBJ2-1
abundance: many
d_gene: TRBD2

CDR3aa: CASAKTGGRIQPQHF
CDR3nt: TGTGCCAGCGCCAAGACAGGGGGCAGGATTCAGCCCCAGCATTTT
v_gene: TRBV2
j_gene: TRBJ1-5
abundance: many
d_gene: TRBD1

CDR3aa: CAWRGQSGYTF
CDR3nt: TGTGCCTGGAGGGGACAATCTGGCTACACCTTC
v_gene: TRBV30
j_gene: TRBJ1-2
abundance: many
d_gene: NA

CDR3aa: CASSGVGDTDTQYF
CDR3nt: TGTGCCAGCAGCGGGGTAGGAGACACAGATACGCAGTATTTT
v_gene: TRBV3-1
j_gene: TRBJ2-3
abundance: many
d_gene: NA

CDR3aa: CASSLSNEGTSPLHF
CDR3nt: TGTGCCAGCAGCTTAAGTAACGAAGGAACTTCACCCCTCCACTTT
v_gene: TRBV7-9
j_gene: TRBJ1-6
abundance: NA
d_gene: NA

CDR3aa: CATSPGTARGANVLTF
CDR3nt: TGTGCCACCAGTCCCGGGACAGCGAGAGGGGCCAACGTCCTGACTTTC
v_gene: TRBV24-1
j_gene: TRBJ2-6
abundance: few
d_gene: TRBD1

CDR3aa: CASSLVEAEPNTEAFF
CDR3nt: TGCGCCAGCAGCTTGGTGGAGGCAGAACCTAACACTGAAGCTTTCTTT
v_gene: TRBV5-1
j_gene: TRBJ1-1
abundance: many
d_gene: NA

CDR3aa: CASSYVQFYEQYF
CDR3nt: TGTGCCAGCAGTTACGTACAGTTCTACGAGCAGTACTTC
v_gene: TRBV6-5
j_gene: TRBJ2-7
abundance: many
d_gene: NA

CDR3aa: CASSVDARSSSYEQYF
CDR3nt: TGTGCCAGCAGCGTAGACGCGCGGTCGAGCTCCTACGAGCAGTACTTC
v_gene: TRBV9
j_gene: TRBJ2-7
abundance: few
d_gene: NA

CDR3aa: CATSRDFSQDYGYTF
CDR3nt: TGTGCCACCAGCAGAGATTTTTCGCAGGACTATGGCTACACCTTC
v_gene: TRBV15
j_gene: TRBJ1-2
abundance: few
d_gene: NA

CDR3aa: CASSYSGGPQVTQYF
CDR3nt: TGTGCCAGCAGTTACTCCGGGGGGCCCCAGGTGACCCAGTACTTC
v_gene: TRBV6-5
j_gene: TRBJ2-5
abundance: NA
d_gene: NA

CDR3aa: CASSRIGGPVAGELFF
CDR3nt: TGTGCCAGCAGTCGTATTGGAGGCCCCGTCGCCGGGGAGCTGTTTTTT
v_gene: TRBV6-5
j_gene: TRBJ2-2
abundance: NA
d_gene: NA

CDR3aa: CASTTNRGIQETQYF
CDR3nt: TGCGCCAGCACCACAAACAGGGGAATCCAAGAGACCCAGTACTTC
v_gene: TRBV5-1
j_gene: TRBJ2-5
abundance: many
d_gene: TRBD1

CDR3aa: CASSLGRREQYF
CDR3nt: TGTGCCAGCAGCTTGGGACGGAGGGAGCAGTACTTC
v_gene: TRBV5-6
j_gene: TRBJ2-7
abundance: NA
d_gene: NA

CDR3aa: CASSLGQGASYEQYF
CDR3nt: TGTGCCAGCAGCCTCGGACAGGGAGCCTCCTACGAGCAGTACTTC
v_gene: TRBV3-1
j_gene: TRBJ2-7
abundance: NA
d_gene: TRBD1

CDR3aa: CASSQDSTSGQAYEQYF
CDR3nt: TGTGCCAGCAGCCAAGACTCGACTAGCGGGCAAGCCTACGAGCAGTACTTC
v_gene: TRBV4-2
j_gene: TRBJ2-7
abundance: NA
d_gene: TRBD2

CDR3aa: CSVGILDGGTNTEAFF
CDR3nt: TGCAGCGTTGGAATCTTGGACGGGGGTACCAACACTGAAGCTTTCTTT
v_gene: TRBV29-1
j_gene: TRBJ1-1
abundance: few
d_gene: NA

CDR3aa: CAIREGAYYGYTF
CDR3nt: TGTGCCATCAGGGAAGGCGCTTACTATGGCTACACCTTC
v_gene: TRBV10-3
j_gene: TRBJ1-2
abundance: many
d_gene: NA

CDR3aa: CASSSTGSNTGELFF
CDR3nt: TGTGCCAGCAGCTCGACAGGGTCGAACACCGGGGAGCTGTTTTTT
v_gene: TRBV7-2
j_gene: TRBJ2-2
abundance: many
d_gene: TRBD1

CDR3aa: CASSLRVREGINNEQFF
CDR3nt: TGTGCCAGCAGCCTTAGAGTCCGGGAGGGAATCAACAATGAGCAGTTCTTC
v_gene: TRBV11-2
j_gene: TRBJ2-1
abundance: many
d_gene: TRBD2